This T cell receptor (beta chain) was identified in a study of T cell responses to AZD1222 COVID-19 vaccine. Study-wide context: Pooled together were second doses at about 4 or about 12 weeks.

The CDR3 consists of 16 residues. In germline, CDR1 is KGHDR, CDR2 SFDVKD. V lost 3 bases and J lost 0, with 11 bases in between. Clones were sequenced by immunoSEQ multiplex PCR, and TCRdb holds only the in-frame ones, with some missing. The sample has about 130,000 clones; more than 85% are singletons. In its sample, this clone was seen a few times. This sequence originates from an adult in good health. J is TRBJ1-5 and V is TRBV24-1; D not certain. The sequencing used peripheral blood, collected on day 0 of AZD1222 vaccination. Here the CDR3 DNA reads TGTGCCACCAGTGATACCCGAGGAGATAGCAATCAGCCCCAGCATTTT. This sequence encodes CATSDTRGDSNQPQHF.